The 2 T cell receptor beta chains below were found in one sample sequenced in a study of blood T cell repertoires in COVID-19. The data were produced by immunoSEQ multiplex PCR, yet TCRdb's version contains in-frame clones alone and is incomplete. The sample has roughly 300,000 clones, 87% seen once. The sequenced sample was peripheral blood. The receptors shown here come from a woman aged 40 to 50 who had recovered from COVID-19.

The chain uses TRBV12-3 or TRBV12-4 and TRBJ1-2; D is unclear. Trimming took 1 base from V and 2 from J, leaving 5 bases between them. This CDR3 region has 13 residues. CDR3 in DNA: TGTGCCAGCAGTTTAGGAGGGAACTATGGCTACACCTTC. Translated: CASSLGGNYGYTF.

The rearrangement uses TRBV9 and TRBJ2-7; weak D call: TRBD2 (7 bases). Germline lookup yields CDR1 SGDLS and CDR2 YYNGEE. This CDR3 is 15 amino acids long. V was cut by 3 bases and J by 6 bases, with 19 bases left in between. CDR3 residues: CASSEGGGVGVEQYF. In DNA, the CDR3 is TGTGCCAGCAGCGAGGGGGGAGGGGTTGGTGTCGAGCAGTACTTC.